Sequencing of this T cell receptor beta chain was carried out in a study of blood T cell repertoires in COVID-19 (dated by TCRdb to about 2020). Study-level background: Samples covering the acute and convalescent phases of COVID-19 were provided by collaborators in the United States, Italy and Spain. The material from the prospective study consisted of cDNA or gDNA derived from T cells, B-cell-depleted T cells, or PBMCs. Deeply sampled blood TCRbeta repertoires from subjects exposed to, actively infected with, or recovered from COVID-19 were included in the dataset. The repertoires were made available in a free public database intended to serve as a resource for research on the immune response to SARS-CoV-2. Samples were obtained from the ongoing ImmuneRACE study (first 160 participants) and from about 1,300 subjects provided by 6 global collaborators. Nearly every sample came with metadata listing a de-identified subject ID, COVID-19 status, age in years and sex. HLA class I and class II types, where available, came from metadata supplied by the sample provider rather than from assay-based typing.

Each collaborating institution followed its own protocols to collect whole blood in K2EDTA tubes. For TCRbeta analysis, collaborators shipped samples as frozen whole blood, isolated PBMCs, or DNA extracted from either of those sample types. Beyond this particular receptor, the publication reports: The amount of clinical and demographic metadata varied by source and participant and was provided uncurated.

The immunoSEQ Assay, a bias-controlled multiplex PCR, was used to amplify TCRbeta CDR3 regions from genomic DNA. On the study's bioinformatics: Nucleated cell counts per sample were estimated from amplification of reference gene primers within the assay. To quantify the absolute abundance of each unique TCRbeta CDR3 rearrangement, sequence reads were collapsed and filtered. For each sample, productive Simpson clonality was calculated as the square root of Simpson's diversity index across productive rearrangements. Not all clones reach the TCRdb copy of this immuneACCESS table, which keeps in-frame sequences only. Checked studies attribute under half of the gap to unresolved V genes and leave the rest unexplained. Clonal size and the V and J genes are those of that table, whereas D and trimming came from the DNA. The sample has some 110,000 clones on record, more than 80% of them singletons. The top ten constitute more than 20% of the sample.

In the case of this clone: The antigen this receptor binds is unknown. One base away there is no much larger clone; base qualities are not given.

V loses 3 bases, J loses 1 base, and the germline ends lie 15 bases apart. Sequences LNHDA (CDR1) and SQIVND (CDR2) are obtained from the germline V gene (reference sequence). Counted from cysteine to phenylalanine, this CDR3 has 16 amino acids. The DNA shown is the 48-base CDR3, in frame from base 1. This receptor was taken from a man between 60 and 70 years old with acute or convalescent COVID-19. The V and J genes are TRBV19 and TRBJ1-2; TRBD1 might be the D gene, on 5 matching bases. Material: peripheral blood. The sequenced DNA is TGTGCCAGTAGTATCAAAACAGGAAGAGGTAACTATGGCTACACCTTC. Its protein product is CASSIKTGRGNYGYTF.